The present T cell receptor (beta chain) was sequenced within a study of T cell responses to AZD1222 COVID-19 vaccine. Deletions cut 0 bases from V and 2 bases from J, with 14 bases between. The CDR3 is made up of 16 amino acids. From germline, CDR1 is SGHRS and CDR2 YFSETQ. Produced via immunoSEQ multiplex PCR; TCRdb's table is partial and in-frame only. The sample lists 150,000 to 190,000 clones; roughly nine tenths were seen once. This clone has just one count. This chain joins TRBV5-1 and TRBJ2-5, with a weak D call TRBD2 (6 bases). Sequences were derived from peripheral blood, sampled after recovery from COVID-19. The origin of this receptor is an adult who had recovered from COVID-19. The CDR3 nucleotides read TGCGCCAGCAGCTTGGCGCAGGGAGGCTCTCAAGAGACCCAGTACTTC. Its protein is CASSLAQGGSQETQYF.